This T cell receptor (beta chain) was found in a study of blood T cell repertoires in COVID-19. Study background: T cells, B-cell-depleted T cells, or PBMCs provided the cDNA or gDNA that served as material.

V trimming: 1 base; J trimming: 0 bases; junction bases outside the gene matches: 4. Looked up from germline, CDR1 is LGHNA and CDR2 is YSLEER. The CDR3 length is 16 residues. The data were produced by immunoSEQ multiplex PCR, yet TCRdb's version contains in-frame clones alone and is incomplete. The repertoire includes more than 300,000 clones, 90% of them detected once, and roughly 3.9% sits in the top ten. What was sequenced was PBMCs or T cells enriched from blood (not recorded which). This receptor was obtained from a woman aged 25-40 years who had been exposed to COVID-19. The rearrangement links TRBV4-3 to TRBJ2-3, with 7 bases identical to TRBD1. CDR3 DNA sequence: TGCGCCAGCAGCCAAGCCGGACAGGCTAGCACAGATACGCAGTATTTT. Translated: CASSQAGQASTDTQYF.